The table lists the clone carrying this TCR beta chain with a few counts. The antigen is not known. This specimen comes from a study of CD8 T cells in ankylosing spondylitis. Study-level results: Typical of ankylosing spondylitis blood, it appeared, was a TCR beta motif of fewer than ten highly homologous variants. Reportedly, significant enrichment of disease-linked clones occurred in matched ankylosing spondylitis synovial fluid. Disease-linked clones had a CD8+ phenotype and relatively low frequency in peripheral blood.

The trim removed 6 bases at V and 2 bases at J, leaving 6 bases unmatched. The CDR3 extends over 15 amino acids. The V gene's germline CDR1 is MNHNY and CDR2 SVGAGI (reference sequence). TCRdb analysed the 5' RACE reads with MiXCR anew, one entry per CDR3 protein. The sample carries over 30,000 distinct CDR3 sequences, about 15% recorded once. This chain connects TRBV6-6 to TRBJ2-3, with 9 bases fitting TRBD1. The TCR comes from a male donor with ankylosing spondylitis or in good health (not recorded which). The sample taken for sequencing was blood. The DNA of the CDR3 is TGTGCCAGCAGATCCGGGACAGGGACCACAGATACGCAGTATTTT. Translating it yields CASRSGTGTTDTQYF.